This T cell receptor (beta chain) was recovered during a study of T cells after yellow fever vaccination. Trimming removed 4 bases from V and 3 bases from J, with 11 bases in between. Per germline, CDR1 SQVTM and CDR2 ANQGSEA. This CDR3 has 13 amino acids. TCRdb reprocessed the 5' RACE reads via MiXCR and lists one record per CDR3 protein. Of hundreds of thousands of distinct CDR3 sequences listed, less than 20% are singletons. This receptor was identified in a man between 18 and 35 years old who received the YFV17D yellow fever vaccine. Sequencing was performed on PBMCs, taken 5 days after the first yellow fever vaccination. The chain employs TRBV29-1 and TRBJ2-3; D is perhaps TRBD1 (5 bases). The CDR3 DNA sequence: TGCAGCGTTGGCCCCAGGGCTACAGATACGCAGTATTTT. This codes for CSVGPRATDTQYF.